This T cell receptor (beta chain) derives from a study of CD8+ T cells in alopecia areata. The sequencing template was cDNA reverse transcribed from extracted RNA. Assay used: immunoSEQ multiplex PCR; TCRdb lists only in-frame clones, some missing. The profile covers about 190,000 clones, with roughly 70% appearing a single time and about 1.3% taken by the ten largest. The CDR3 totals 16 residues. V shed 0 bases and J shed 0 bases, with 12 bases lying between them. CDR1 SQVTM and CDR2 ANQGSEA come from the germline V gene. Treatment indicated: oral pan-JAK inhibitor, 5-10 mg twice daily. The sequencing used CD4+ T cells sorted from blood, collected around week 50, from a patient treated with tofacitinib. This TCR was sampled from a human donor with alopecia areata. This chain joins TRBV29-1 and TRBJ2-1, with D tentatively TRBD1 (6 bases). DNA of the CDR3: TGCAGCGTTGAAGATCTTGGGGGCAGCTCCTACAATGAGCAGTTCTTC. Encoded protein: CSVEDLGGSSYNEQFF.